One T cell receptor beta chain is described in this entry. Clones were read by immunoSEQ multiplex PCR, and TCRdb kept only the in-frame ones, dropping some. The repertoire has roughly 200,000 clones, 86% of them found once; the top ten carry less than 3.5%. Germline V gene data show CDR1 as WNHNN and CDR2 as SYGVQD (reference sequence). Losses at the gene ends were 5 bases for V and 10 bases for J; bases not matched to a gene: 12. This CDR3 spans 15 amino acids. This record belongs to a study of blood T cell repertoires in COVID-19. For the study at large: PBMCs, B-cell-depleted T cells, or T cells provided the cDNA or gDNA that made up the material.

This TCR was sampled from a woman between 25 and 40 years old with active or convalescent COVID-19. Sequenced material: peripheral blood. The chain has TRBV10-1 and TRBJ1-1; 11 nucleotides align to TRBD1. In DNA, the CDR3 is TGCGCCAGCAGTAACCACCGGGACAGGGGGAATGGAGCTTTCTTT. It yields the protein CASSNHRDRGNGAFF.